The clone carrying this TCR beta chain appeared once. The data are from a study of cytotoxic CD8 clonotypes in ibrutinib-treated CLL. In the study overall: Response samples followed a median 12 months of treatment, range 6 to 36.

Profiled with immunoSEQ multiplex PCR; TCRdb holds only in-frame clones, not every one. This table holds 55,000 to 60,000 clones, approximately 50% found once. The clonotype was recovered from a human donor with chronic lymphocytic leukemia. The sample in question was PBMCs, obtained at disease progression, from a patient treated with ibrutinib.

The CDR3 DNA reads as TGTGCCACCAGCAGAGAAAACTTAGGTCAGCCCCAGCATTTT. Amino acid sequence: CATSRENLGQPQHF. This chain joins TRBV15 and TRBJ1-5; D uncertain. This CDR3 has 14 amino acids. Germline V gene data show CDR1 as LNHNV and CDR2 as YYDKDF (reference sequence). V was shortened by 0 bases and J by 6 bases, with 9 bases between the two germline ends.